This T cell receptor beta chain was found in a study of chemoradiotherapy in HPV16-positive cancers. Turning to the study itself: Candidate HPV-specific clones and shared TCR motifs came from two HPV16-positive patients.

Method: immunoSEQ multiplex PCR; TCRdb's copy keeps in-frame clones and lacks some. Altogether about 16,000 clones are present, about 74% being singletons, with the ten largest covering roughly 8%. V was clipped by 3 bases and J by 0 bases; unmatched bases: 11. Germline V CDR1 and CDR2: KGHSH, LQKENI. The CDR3 contains 19 residues. Source: tumor tissue, taken from a patient who underwent chemoradiotherapy. This receptor was taken from a human donor with HPV-associated anogenital cancer. The chain carries TRBV18 and TRBJ2-1; TRBD1 matches 10 bases. Here the CDR3 reads CASSPQRDRGRSSYNEQFF. The CDR3 DNA follows: TGTGCCAGCTCACCCCAACGAGACAGGGGGCGAAGCTCCTACAATGAGCAGTTCTTC. The full variable domain, with the rest looked up from reference TRBV18 and TRBJ2-1, is NAGVMQNPRHLVRRRGQEARLRCSPMKGHSHVYWYRQLPEEGLKFMVYLQKENIIDESGMPKERFSAEFPKEGPSILRIQQVVRGDSAAYFCASSPQRDRGRSSYNEQFFGPGTRLTVL.